Listed here are 13 T cell receptor beta chains from one sample, sequenced in a study of CD8 T cells in ankylosing spondylitis. TCRdb independently ran MiXCR on the 5' RACE reads; one entry per CDR3 protein. Of around 320,000 distinct CDR3 sequences in the sample, less than 25% were seen once. The sample was blood, either unsorted or a sorted T cell fraction (not recorded which). The receptor source for this set is a female donor with ankylosing spondylitis or in good health (not recorded which).

The CDR3 region is CASRLAFGGPDTQYF. The CDR3 bases are TGTGCCAGCAGATTGGCGTTTGGGGGCCCAGATACGCAGTATTTT. The chain couples TRBV7-2 to TRBJ2-3; weak D call: TRBD1 (6 bases). Trimming pared 6 bases from V and 4 bases from J, leaving 17 bases between. This CDR3 spans 15 amino acids. Germline V gene data show CDR1 as SGHTA and CDR2 as FQGNSA.

This clonotype has more than one count but fewer than ten. V and J are TRBV9 and TRBJ1-6; TRBD1 matches 8 bases. CDR1 is SGDLS, CDR2 YYNGEE, per germline. J was trimmed by 7 bases and V by 3 bases; bases with no gene match: 6. This CDR3 has 15 amino acids. CDR3 nucleotides: TGTGCCAGCAGCGCCGGACAGGGATTCAATTCACCCCTCCACTTT. Translating gives CASSAGQGFNSPLHF.

V gene TRBV12-3 or TRBV12-4 combines with J gene TRBJ2-2; possibly TRBD1 for D (6 bases). V lost 4 bases to trimming and J lost 0 bases, with 9 bases between them. This CDR3 region has 15 residues. The CDR3 coding sequence is TGTGCCAGCAGTTACCGACAGGCGAACACCGGGGAGCTGTTTTTT. This encodes CASSYRQANTGELFF.

The chain joins TRBV5-1 to TRBJ2-7; 9 bases match TRBD1. Germline V gene data show CDR1 as SGHRS and CDR2 as YFSETQ. V shed 7 bases and J 1 base; nucleotides not matched to a gene: 9. The CDR3 is made up of 15 amino acids. This chain's CDR3 is CASATEGTGSYEQYF. DNA for the CDR3: TGCGCCAGCGCCACCGAAGGGACAGGGTCCTACGAGCAGTACTTC.

A few counts support this clonotype. At one boundary the junction diverges from the germline segment, which might be a read error. This rearrangement joins TRBV20-1 to TRBJ2-1, with 12 bases identical to TRBD2. The germline gives CDR1 DFQATT, CDR2 SNEGSKA (reference sequence). The CDR3 totals 15 residues. The CDR3 DNA reads TGCAGTGCTAGTCCGGGACTAGCGGGCTTCAATGAGAAGTTCTTC. Protein product: CSASPGLAGFNEKFF.

A few counts support this clonotype. This chain joins TRBV5-1 and TRBJ2-5; D gene uncertain. The CDR3 is 12 residues long. Germline lookup yields CDR1 SGHRS and CDR2 YFSETQ. V was shortened by 5 bases and J by 3 bases, with 8 bases between the two germline ends. CDR3 loop: CASRGGEETQYF. CDR3 nucleotide sequence: TGCGCCAGCAGAGGTGGCGAAGAGACCCAGTACTTC. The full variable domain, with the rest looked up from reference TRBV5-1 and TRBJ2-5, is KAGVTQTPRYLIKTRGQQVTLSCSPISGHRSVSWYQQTPGQGLQFLFEYFSETQRNKGNFPGRFSGRQFSNSRSEMNVSTLELGDSALYLCASRGGEETQYFGPGTRLLVL.

This clonotype came up a few times. This chain's CDR3 is CSARDSFAYNEQFF. The CDR3 coding sequence is TGCAGTGCCCGGGATAGCTTTGCCTACAATGAGCAGTTCTTC. This chain connects TRBV20-1 to TRBJ2-1; D perhaps matches TRBD2 (5 bases). V gave up 6 bases and J gave up 2 bases, with 14 bases separating them. The length of the CDR3 is 14 residues. The germline V gene encodes CDR1 DFQATT and CDR2 SNEGSKA (reference sequence).

The CDR3 region is CASSLGSGTDYEQYF. In DNA form, the CDR3 reads TGTGCCAGCAGCTTAGGCAGCGGGACGGATTACGAGCAGTACTTC. The J gene is TRBJ2-7, the V gene TRBV7-2; 7 bases line up with TRBD2. This CDR3 is 15 amino acids long. Germline V CDR1 and CDR2: SGHTA, FQGNSA. V shed 1 base, J shed 4 bases, and the junction held 7 bases outside the gene matches. Full variable domain (rest looked up from reference TRBV7-2 and TRBJ2-7): GAGVSQSPSNKVTEKGKDVELRCDPISGHTALYWYRQSLGQGLEFLIYFQGNSAPDKSGLPSDRFSAERTGGSVSTLTIQRTQQEDSAVYLCASSLGSGTDYEQYFGPGTRLTVT.

This chain connects TRBV19 to TRBJ1-5, with D unresolved. V lost 3 bases, J lost 5 bases, and 8 bases lay in between. CDR1 and CDR2 (germline): LNHDA, SQIVND (reference sequence). This CDR3 spans 13 amino acids. The CDR3 loop reads CASSMDRDQPQHF. CDR3 DNA: TGTGCCAGTAGTATGGACCGGGATCAGCCCCAGCATTTT. The entire variable domain, with the rest obtained from reference TRBV19 and TRBJ1-5, is as follows: DGGITQSPKYLFRKEGQNVTLSCEQNLNHDAMYWYRQDPGQGLRLIYYSQIVNDFQKGDIAEGYSVSREKKESFPLTVTSAQKNPTAFYLCASSMDRDQPQHFGDGTRLSIL.

The CDR3 sequence: CASSGGDYEQYF. In DNA form, the CDR3 reads TGCGCCAGCAGCGGCGGGGACTACGAGCAGTACTTC. V is TRBV5-1 and J is TRBJ2-7; tentative D call: TRBD2 (6 bases). V was pared by 4 bases and J by 3 bases, with 8 bases between. The CDR3 has 12 residues. The germline V gene has CDR1 SGHRS and CDR2 YFSETQ.

The rearrangement joins TRBV7-6 to TRBJ2-3; 14 positions agree with TRBD2. The CDR3 extends over 17 amino acids. V lost 4 bases and J lost 3; bases outside the gene matches: 6. Germline V gives CDR1 SGHVS, CDR2 FNYEAQ. CDR3 loop: CASSYGLAGGITDTQYF. CDR3 nucleotide sequence: TGTGCCAGCAGCTACGGACTAGCGGGAGGAATAACAGATACGCAGTATTTT.

The chain carries TRBV12-3 or TRBV12-4 and TRBJ2-1; D might be TRBD1 or TRBD2, each matching 5 bases. The V end was cut by 0 bases, the J end by 3 bases, with 15 bases between. The CDR3 spans 17 residues. The CDR3 nucleotides are TGTGCCAGCAGTTTAGCCCTGGGACGGAACCGCTACAATGAGCAGTTCTTC. It specifies CASSLALGRNRYNEQFF.

This clonotype was found many times. V usage is TRBV6-2 or TRBV6-3 and J usage is TRBJ1-1; perhaps TRBD1 as D (5 bases). Looked up from germline, CDR1 is MNHEY and CDR2 is SVGEGT. Trimming took off 10 bases at V and 3 bases at J, with 18 bases between the two ends. The CDR3 length is 14 residues. CDR3 protein: CATIGQGWDTEAFF. The CDR3 bases are TGTGCCACGATAGGGCAGGGATGGGACACTGAAGCTTTCTTT.